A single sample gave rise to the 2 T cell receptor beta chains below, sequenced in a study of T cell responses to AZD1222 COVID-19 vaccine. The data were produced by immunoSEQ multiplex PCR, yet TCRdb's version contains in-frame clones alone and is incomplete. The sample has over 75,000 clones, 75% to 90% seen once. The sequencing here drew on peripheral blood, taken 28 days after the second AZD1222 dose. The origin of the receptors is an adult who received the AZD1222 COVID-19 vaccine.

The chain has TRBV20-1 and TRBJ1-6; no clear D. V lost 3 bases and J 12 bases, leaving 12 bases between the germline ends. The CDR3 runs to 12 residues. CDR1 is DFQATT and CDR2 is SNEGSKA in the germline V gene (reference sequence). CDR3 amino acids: CSASGGSGPLHF. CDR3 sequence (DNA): TGCAGTGCTAGTGGTGGGTCAGGACCCCTCCACTTT.

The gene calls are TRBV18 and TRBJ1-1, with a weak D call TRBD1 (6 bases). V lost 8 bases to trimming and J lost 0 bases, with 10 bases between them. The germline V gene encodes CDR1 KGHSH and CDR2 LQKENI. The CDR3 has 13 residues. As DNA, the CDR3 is TGTGCCAGCCCGGGACAATTGAACACTGAAGCTTTCTTT. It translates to CASPGQLNTEAFF.